These T cell receptor beta chains were read from a single sample in a study of OX40 agonist ivuxolimab in advanced cancers. Only in-frame clones appear in the TCRdb table, and some are missing; sequencing was by immunoSEQ multiplex PCR. The sample contains tens of thousands of clones, about 80% of which appear only once. Sequences were derived from CD4+ or CD8+ T cells sorted from blood, sampled in a trial of the OX40 agonist ivuxolimab. Receptor source: an adult with an advanced solid tumor such as melanoma, head and neck, liver or kidney cancer. Each CDR3 is given with its conserved first and last residue. The order of the fields is CDR3 protein, CDR3 DNA, V gene, clone size, J gene, D gene, CDR3 length. D genes are given only for firm matches. Clone sizes are given selectively: once, few, many, or a class where the clone is expanded.

CASSYSRQGIGSPLHF | TGTGCCAGCAGTTACTCGAGGCAGGGGATAGGTTCACCCCTCCACTTT | TRBV6-5 | - | TRBJ1-6 | - | 16
CSVRTSGSGELFF | TGCAGCGTCAGGACTAGCGGGAGCGGGGAGCTGTTTTTT | TRBV29-1 | - | TRBJ2-2 | TRBD2 | 13
CSASGQNWDTF | TGCAGTGCTAGCGGCCAGAACTGGGACACCTTC | TRBV20-1 | few | TRBJ1-2 | - | 11
CASRAGGDEQFF | TGTGCCAGCCGAGCGGGAGGGGATGAGCAGTTCTTC | TRBV9 | - | TRBJ2-1 | TRBD2 | 12
CASSSGGYEQYF | TGTGCCAGCAGCTCAGGGGGCTACGAGCAGTACTTC | TRBV6-1 | - | TRBJ2-7 | TRBD1 | 12
CASSFPGTGYGYTF | TGTGCCAGCAGCTTCCCAGGGACAGGGTATGGCTACACCTTC | TRBV5-4 | - | TRBJ1-2 | TRBD1 | 14
CASSPDYNEQFF | TGTGCCAGCAGCCCGGACTACAATGAGCAGTTCTTC | TRBV5-4 | once | TRBJ2-1 | - | 12
CASSVVGDTQYF | TGTGCCAGCAGCGTAGTCGGCGATACGCAGTATTTT | TRBV9 | few | TRBJ2-3 | - | 12
CASSLAGQERNTEAFF | TGCGCCAGCAGCTTGGCTGGACAGGAGAGAAACACTGAAGCTTTCTTT | TRBV5-1 | - | TRBJ1-1 | TRBD1 | 16
CASRSGQSNQPQHF | TGCGCCAGCAGGAGTGGACAGTCCAATCAGCCCCAGCATTTT | TRBV10-2 | - | TRBJ1-5 | - | 14
CASSERPGGNTEAFF | TGTGCCAGCAGTGAACGGCCCGGGGGGAACACTGAAGCTTTCTTT | TRBV2 | - | TRBJ1-1 | - | 15
CASGATSRAYEQYF | TGTGCCAGCGGCGCCACTAGCCGAGCCTACGAGCAGTACTTC | TRBV9 | - | TRBJ2-7 | - | 14
CASRWAGVSGANVLTF | TGTGCCAGCAGGTGGGCAGGAGTATCGGGGGCCAACGTCCTGACTTTC | TRBV2 | - | TRBJ2-6 | - | 16
CASSLGPGGNTIYF | TGTGCCAGCAGCTTAGGGCCCGGGGGAAACACCATATATTTT | TRBV7-2 | - | TRBJ1-3 | - | 14
CASSGLGGTYNSPLHF | TGTGCCAGCAGTGGTCTGGGAGGCACCTATAATTCACCCCTCCACTTT | TRBV2 | few | TRBJ1-6 | - | 16
CASSPLLAGLQETQYF | TGTGCCAGCAGCCCTCTCTTGGCAGGCCTCCAAGAGACCCAGTACTTC | TRBV11-2 | - | TRBJ2-5 | - | 16
CASSLQGANTEAFF | TGTGCCAGCAGCTTGCAGGGGGCTAACACTGAAGCTTTCTTT | TRBV7-9 | - | TRBJ1-1 | TRBD1 | 14
CASSPAGTSGSHEQYF | TGTGCCAGCAGCCCAGCCGGGACTAGCGGGAGCCACGAGCAGTACTTC | TRBV28 | - | TRBJ2-7 | TRBD2 | 16